The rows below give T cell receptor beta chains drawn from one sample of a study of shared clonotypes between healthy human individuals. The data were produced by immunoSEQ multiplex PCR, yet TCRdb's version contains in-frame clones alone and is incomplete. The sample has about 1,500,000 clones, around 97% seen once; the top ten hold approximately 1%. Sequences were obtained from naive CD4+ T cells sorted from blood. The receptors stem from a man under 40 in good health. Both conserved end residues are part of each CDR3. A D gene is named only where the DNA matches it firmly. A row's size may be missing; if present it is once, few, many or a size class.

DNA	CDR3	size	D	V	J
TGCGCCAGCAGCCAAGCCGAAGACAGATATTATTACAATGAGCAGTTCTTC	CASSQAEDRYYYNEQFF	-	-	TRBV4-1	TRBJ2-1
TGCGCCAGCAGCTTGCAGGGGTTAGACGAGCAGTACTTC	CASSLQGLDEQYF	-	-	TRBV5-1	TRBJ2-7
TGTGCCAGCAGCGTACAGCACTCTGGAAACACCATATATTTT	CASSVQHSGNTIYF	once	-	TRBV9	TRBJ1-3
TGTGCCGGCACAGGGGGGACAGATACGCAGTATTTT	CAGTGGTDTQYF	once	TRBD1	TRBV6-1	TRBJ2-3
TGTGCCAGCAGCTTAGGACATGGTAGCACAGATACGCAGTATTTT	CASSLGHGSTDTQYF	-	-	TRBV7-7	TRBJ2-3
TGTGCCAGCAGCCGACCGGGACTAGAAGTCAATGAGCAGTTCTTC	CASSRPGLEVNEQFF	-	TRBD2	TRBV5-5	TRBJ2-1
TGCGCCAGTTCGTACCGGGAGGTACAAGAGACCCAGTACTTC	CASSYREVQETQYF	-	TRBD2	TRBV5-1	TRBJ2-5
TGTGCCAGCAGCTTTCAGCTAGCGGGCATCAATGAGCAGTTCTTC	CASSFQLAGINEQFF	once	TRBD2	TRBV11-2	TRBJ2-1
TGCGCCAGCAGCCAAGATGTTCCAACAGGGTTAAACTATGGCTACACCTTC	CASSQDVPTGLNYGYTF	-	-	TRBV4-1	TRBJ1-2
TGCGCCAGCAGCCAAGACGGACAGGGTGTAAATGAGCAGTTCTTC	CASSQDGQGVNEQFF	once	TRBD1	TRBV4-3	TRBJ2-1
TGTGCCAGCAGTAAAACAGACATAAGCATACGGAATGAGCAGTTCTTC	CASSKTDISIRNEQFF	-	-	TRBV2	TRBJ2-1
TGTGCCAGCAGCGGTGAAAAACTGTTTTTT	CASSGEKLFF	-	-	TRBV2	TRBJ1-4
TGTGCCACCGCCCGGGACAGGGTATCCGCAATTGAAGCTTTCTTT	CATARDRVSAIEAFF	-	TRBD1	TRBV15	TRBJ1-1
TGTGCCAGCGCCCCATCTTGGGGGGATCAGCCCCAGCATTTT	CASAPSWGDQPQHF	-	-	TRBV28	TRBJ1-5
TGTGCCACCGCGGACAGTTACTCTGGGGCCAACGTCCTGACTTTC	CATADSYSGANVLTF	-	-	TRBV27	TRBJ2-6
TGTGCCGGCCGGGACAGGGGTTACGAGCAGTACTTC	CAGRDRGYEQYF	-	TRBD1	TRBV2	TRBJ2-7
TGTGCCAGCAGTTTAAAGGTTCACGAGCAGTACTTC	CASSLKVHEQYF	-	-	TRBV28	TRBJ2-7
TGTGCCAGCAGCCGGGGGGAAGGTGAAAAACTGTTTTTT	CASSRGEGEKLFF	-	-	TRBV11-2	TRBJ1-4
TGTGCCAGCCGGGACAGGGGGATAACGACCCAGTACTTC	CASRDRGITTQYF	-	TRBD1	TRBV11-2	TRBJ2-5
TGTGCCAGCAGTCCACGTACAGGGGGTAGTGAGACCCAGTACTTC	CASSPRTGGSETQYF	-	TRBD1	TRBV28	TRBJ2-5
TGTGCCATCAGTGACCTGGGGGGTAGGGACACAGATACGCAGTATTTT	CAISDLGGRDTDTQYF	once	-	TRBV10-3	TRBJ2-3
TGTGCCAGCAGCGTAGCTCATGGAGGGGGAGGCTCTGGGGCCAACGTCCTGACTTTC	CASSVAHGGGGSGANVLTF	-	-	TRBV9	TRBJ2-6
TGTGCCAGTAGGATACAGGGGGCAACTAATGAAAAACTGTTTTTT	CASRIQGATNEKLFF	-	TRBD1	TRBV19	TRBJ1-4
TGTGCCAGCAGTGAAGCGCTTATTGGTTATCAGCCCCAGCATTTT	CASSEALIGYQPQHF	-	-	TRBV6-1	TRBJ1-5
TGCGCCAGCAGCTTGGCAGATCTAGCGGGAAATGAGCAGTTCTTC	CASSLADLAGNEQFF	-	TRBD2	TRBV5-1	TRBJ2-1
TGCGCCAGCAGCTCCTACGGGCACCAGGTGAAAGAGACCCAGTACTTC	CASSSYGHQVKETQYF	-	-	TRBV5-1	TRBJ2-5
TGTGCCAGTAGTATAGCAGAACGCTACGAGCAGTACTTC	CASSIAERYEQYF	-	-	TRBV19	TRBJ2-7
TGTGCCAGCAGCCCCGGCTACGGGGAGCCCCAGCATTTT	CASSPGYGEPQHF	once	-	TRBV6-6	TRBJ1-5
TGTGCCTGGAGTGTACACGTTGATGAAAAACTGTTTTTT	CAWSVHVDEKLFF	-	-	TRBV30	TRBJ1-4
TGTGCCAGCAAACTAGGCGGCTTCACCGGGGAGCTGTTTTTT	CASKLGGFTGELFF	-	-	TRBV7-3	TRBJ2-2
TGCGCCAGCAGCCGAGATCCGGCGGGAGTAACAGATACGCAGTATTTT	CASSRDPAGVTDTQYF	-	TRBD2	TRBV4-3	TRBJ2-3
TGTGCCAGCAGGACAGGGAGCTACGAGCAGTACTTC	CASRTGSYEQYF	-	TRBD1	TRBV28	TRBJ2-7
TGTGCCAGCAGTGCGACAGGAGTTCTAACCTACGAGCAGTACTTC	CASSATGVLTYEQYF	-	-	TRBV28	TRBJ2-7
TGCGCCAGCAGCTTCCGGGTCCAAGAGACCCAGTACTTC	CASSFRVQETQYF	-	-	TRBV5-1	TRBJ2-5
TGTGCCAGCGCCGGGACTCCCTATCAGCCCCAGCATTTT	CASAGTPYQPQHF	-	-	TRBV7-3	TRBJ1-5
TGTGCCAGCAGAGACGCGGCCCACTCCGAGCAGTACTTC	CASRDAAHSEQYF	-	-	TRBV6-5	TRBJ2-7
TGCGCCAGCAGCCAAGCGGACATAAGGAGCGGGGAGCTGTTTTTT	CASSQADIRSGELFF	-	-	TRBV4-1	TRBJ2-2
TGTGCCAGCTCTCCCACCGGGGGGTCCTACGAGCAGTACTTC	CASSPTGGSYEQYF	-	TRBD2	TRBV18	TRBJ2-7
TGTGCTAGTGGTTTGTATAAGGGGAGGACCTACAATGAGCAGTTCTTC	CASGLYKGRTYNEQFF	once	-	TRBV12-5	TRBJ2-1
TGTGCCAGCGTGAAGGAAGTGGACACTGAAGCTTTCTTT	CASVKEVDTEAFF	-	-	TRBV2	TRBJ1-1
TGTGCCACCAGCAGAGGCCCGGGACAGCTATATTTTGACATTCAGTACTTC	CATSRGPGQLYFDIQYF	-	TRBD1	TRBV15	TRBJ2-4
TGTGCCAGCTCACCAGGCCTAGCGGACTACAATGAGCAGTTCTTC	CASSPGLADYNEQFF	-	TRBD2	TRBV18	TRBJ2-1
TGTGCCAGCAGCGTAGGGCCAGGGGGCAACATTCAGTACTTC	CASSVGPGGNIQYF	-	TRBD1	TRBV9	TRBJ2-4
TGTGCCACCGGACGGGAGGGGAACACTGAAGCTTTCTTT	CATGREGNTEAFF	-	-	TRBV9	TRBJ1-1
TGTGCCAGCAGTTCCGGCTACGAGCAGTACTTC	CASSSGYEQYF	-	-	TRBV28	TRBJ2-7
TGCAGCGTTAGGAAGGAGGACGAAAAACTGTTTTTT	CSVRKEDEKLFF	-	-	TRBV29-1	TRBJ1-4
TGTGCCAGCAGTTTAATGAGACAGGGTTCCCAAGGAGCTTTCTTT	CASSLMRQGSQGAFF	-	TRBD1	TRBV28	TRBJ1-1
TGTGCCAGCAGTTCTCCGCTACAGGGAGGCAAATCCTACGAGCAGTACTTC	CASSSPLQGGKSYEQYF	-	-	TRBV28	TRBJ2-7
TGCGCCAGCGTAGCGGGAGGTTTTTCGAACACCGGGGAGCTGTTTTTT	CASVAGGFSNTGELFF	-	TRBD2	TRBV5-1	TRBJ2-2
TGCAGCGTTGATCGCCTAGAAGGAAGAACCGGGGAGCTGTTTTTT	CSVDRLEGRTGELFF	-	-	TRBV29-1	TRBJ2-2
TGTGCCACCAGCAGAGATATGGCTAGCGGACAAGAGACCCAGTACTTC	CATSRDMASGQETQYF	-	TRBD2	TRBV15	TRBJ2-5
TGTGCCAGCAGGCGACTAGCGGGAGGGCTCCCCGAGCAGTACTTC	CASRRLAGGLPEQYF	-	TRBD2	TRBV28	TRBJ2-7
TGTGCCAGCAGTTTAGGAGGCGGGAGTAAGTACGAGCAGTACTTC	CASSLGGGSKYEQYF	-	TRBD2	TRBV28	TRBJ2-7
TGTGCCAGCAGTCAGAACACTGAAGCTTTCTTT	CASSQNTEAFF	-	-	TRBV28	TRBJ1-1
TGTGCCAGCAGCTTAGAAACAGGGGCAGATACGCAGTATTTT	CASSLETGADTQYF	-	TRBD1	TRBV7-2	TRBJ2-3